This entry describes one T cell receptor beta chain. Preparing the TCRbeta library involved the use of unique molecular identifiers. TCRdb used MiXCR to reprocess the PCR reads, holding one entry per CDR3 protein. The sample contains about 1,000,000 distinct CDR3 sequences, about 29% of which appear only once. The sample belongs to a study of T-cell reconstitution after alpha-beta-depleted transplantation in children. The CDR3 spans 12 residues. The V end was cut by 6 bases, the J end by 5 bases, with 11 bases between. Germline V gives CDR1 SGDLS, CDR2 YYNGEE. Sequenced material: PBMCs, mostly from graft donor cells, taken 360 days after TCRalphabeta/CD19-depleted stem cell transplant. The sequence was collected from a boy younger than two who had a stem cell transplant for SCID, so the T cells may come from the graft donor. This chain links TRBV9 with TRBJ1-2; D call uncertain. Written as DNA, the CDR3 is TGTGCCAGCACACCAGTCAATTATGGCTACACCTTC. This codes for CASTPVNYGYTF. Looking up the rest from reference TRBV9 and TRBJ1-2 gives the full variable domain: DSGVTQTPKHLITATGQRVTLRCSPRSGDLSVYWYQQSLDQGLQFLIQYYNGEERAKGNILERFSAQQFPDLHSELNLSSLELGDSALYFCASTPVNYGYTFGSGTRLTVV.